Each of the 15 T cell receptor beta chains below was sequenced from the same sample in a study of identifying expanded T cells in peripheral blood. Generated by immunoSEQ multiplex PCR, the TCRdb table keeps only in-frame clones and is missing some. The sample has approximately 140,000 clones, 86% seen once; the top ten hold roughly 7.9%. Material: blood. The receptors come from a person aged 18 to 75 in good health.

This chain links TRBV5-4 with TRBJ2-2; 7 positions match TRBD2. Germline lookup yields CDR1 SGHNT and CDR2 YYREEE (reference sequence). The J segment lost 5 bases and the V segment lost 4 bases, leaving 5 bases of the junction unmatched. The CDR3 extends over 14 amino acids. CDR3 protein: CASSPWGGTGELFF. The CDR3 nucleotides are TGTGCCAGCAGCCCATGGGGGGGTACCGGGGAGCTGTTTTTT.

This clone was seen a single time. This chain joins TRBV7-8 and TRBJ2-4, with 7 bases fitting TRBD1. Germline CDR1 and CDR2: SGHVS and FQNEAQ. V lost 2 bases, J lost 6 bases, and 10 bases stayed unmatched. The CDR3 consists of 16 residues. CDR3 in amino acids: CASSLTQGTVTNIQYF. The CDR3 DNA reads as TGTGCCAGCAGCTTAACACAGGGGACGGTGACAAACATTCAGTACTTC.

The V and J genes are TRBV28 and TRBJ2-1, with 12 positions matching TRBD1. The length of the CDR3 is 16 residues. Germline assignment: CDR1 MDHEN and CDR2 SYDVKM. V lost 4 bases, J lost 7 bases, and 8 bases stayed unmatched. This chain's CDR3 is CASSSGQGARLNEQFF. DNA of the CDR3: TGTGCCAGCAGTTCGGGACAGGGGGCTCGCTTGAATGAGCAGTTCTTC.

This clone was detected once. This chain connects TRBV11-3 to TRBJ2-1; 10 bases are a match to TRBD2. V lost 5 bases, J lost 7 bases, and 11 bases stayed unmatched. This CDR3 is built from 16 residues. The germline V gene has CDR1 SGHNT and CDR2 YENEEA. CDR3 nucleotide sequence: TGTGCCAGCAGCCCCCGGAGTCTAGCGGGAGTTAATGAGCAGTTCTTC. It is translated as CASSPRSLAGVNEQFF.

The genes are TRBV18 and TRBJ2-1, with D perhaps matching TRBD1 or TRBD2 (5 bases each). The CDR3 totals 16 residues. Trimming cost V 6 bases and J 7 bases, with 22 bases left between them. CDR1 and CDR2 from the germline V gene are KGHSH and LQKENI. The DNA for the CDR3 is TGTGCCAGCTCCCCGCCAATAGGTGGGGGAATGAATGAGCAGTTCTTC. Residues: CASSPPIGGGMNEQFF.

This rearrangement joins TRBV12-1 to TRBJ2-7; TRBD1 is taken as the D call from the table, unchecked against the DNA. TRBV12-1 is assigned pseudogene status. This CDR3 contains 14 residues. Here the CDR3 reads CASSFQGPSYEQYF. The CDR3, as DNA: TGTGCCAGCAGCTTTCAGGGGCCTTCCTACGAGCAGTACTTC.

The rearrangement joins TRBV7-2 to TRBJ1-6; D remains unclear. The CDR3 runs 15 residues. V gave up 4 bases and J gave up 5 bases, with 12 bases separating them. Germline CDR1 reads SGHTA; CDR2 reads FQGNSA. The CDR3 DNA is TGTGCCAGCAGCTCCCGGGGTAATGATAATTCACCCCTCCACTTT. As protein: CASSSRGNDNSPLHF.

The chain combines TRBV5-5 with TRBJ1-5; a possible D gene is TRBD1 (5 bases). CDR1 and CDR2 (germline): SGHKS, YYEKEE (reference sequence). V lost 3 bases to trimming and J lost 3 bases, with 13 bases between them. The CDR3 has 15 amino acids. The CDR3 region is CASSWGEGANQPQHF. Here the CDR3 DNA reads TGTGCCAGCAGCTGGGGCGAAGGTGCCAATCAGCCCCAGCATTTT. The full variable domain, with the rest looked up from reference TRBV5-5 and TRBJ1-5, is DAGVTQSPTHLIKTRGQQVTLRCSPISGHKSVSWYQQVLGQGPQFIFQYYEKEERGRGNFPDRFSARQFPNYSSELNVNALLLGDSALYLCASSWGEGANQPQHFGDGTRLSIL.

The CDR3 DNA is TGTGCTAGTGGGCCAGGCGTTAACACCGGGGAGCTGTTTTTT. Its translation is CASGPGVNTGELFF. The V gene is TRBV12-5, the J gene TRBJ2-2, with D unresolved. V lost 6 bases and J 2 bases, leaving 10 bases between the germline ends. Germline V gene sequence: CDR1 LGHNT, CDR2 FRNRAP. The CDR3 consists of 14 residues. Drawing the rest from reference TRBV12-5 and TRBJ2-2, the complete variable domain is DARVTQTPRHKVTEMGQEVTMRCQPILGHNTVFWYRQTMMQGLELLAYFRNRAPLDDSGMPKDRFSAEMPDATLATLKIQPSEPRDSAVYFCASGPGVNTGELFFGEGSRLTVL.

This chain connects TRBV7-9 to TRBJ1-5; 10 positions agree with TRBD1. J gave up 8 bases and V 8 bases, and 9 bases lay outside the gene matches. The CDR3 totals 14 residues. The germline CDR1 and CDR2 sequences are SEHNR and FQNEAQ (reference sequence). The CDR3 DNA reads TGTGCCAGCCCGCGACAGGGGGCTTTTAAGCCCCAGCATTTT. This encodes CASPRQGAFKPQHF.

This clone appeared a few times. Here the CDR3 DNA reads TGTGCCAGCAGCCCCGGACAGCACTACGAGCAGTACTTC. Translated: CASSPGQHYEQYF. V and J are TRBV7-9 and TRBJ2-7, with D perhaps TRBD1 (6 bases). The CDR3 covers 13 residues. CDR1 and CDR2 (germline): SEHNR, FQNEAQ (reference sequence). Trimming cost V 5 bases and J 3 bases, with 11 bases left between them.

The gene calls are TRBV19 and TRBJ1-1; D possibly corresponds to TRBD1 (6 bases). Germline CDR1 is LNHDA and CDR2 is SQIVND (reference sequence). The V and J ends lost 5 bases and 4 bases respectively, with 11 bases between them. The CDR3 loop spans 13 amino acids. CDR3 amino acids: CASSFQGTTEAFF. The DNA for the CDR3 is TGTGCCAGTAGTTTCCAGGGGACCACTGAAGCTTTCTTT. Full variable domain (rest looked up from reference TRBV19 and TRBJ1-1): DGGITQSPKYLFRKEGQNVTLSCEQNLNHDAMYWYRQDPGQGLRLIYYSQIVNDFQKGDIAEGYSVSREKKESFPLTVTSAQKNPTAFYLCASSFQGTTEAFFGQGTRLTVV.

This sequence joins TRBV7-2 and TRBJ2-3, with 7 bases fitting TRBD2. Trimming cost V 5 bases and J 1 base; bases outside gene matches: 9. CDR1 is SGHTA and CDR2 is FQGNSA in the germline V gene. This CDR3 has 16 amino acids. The DNA for the CDR3 is TGTGCCAGCAGCGACCCCACTCGGGGGGGCACAGATACGCAGTATTTT. It translates to CASSDPTRGGTDTQYF.

The chain is built from TRBV18 and TRBJ2-7, with 8 bases lining up with TRBD2. Trimming cost V 2 bases and J 2 bases; bases outside gene matches: 5. Germline V gives CDR1 KGHSH, CDR2 LQKENI. This CDR3 is 15 amino acids long. CDR3 in DNA: TGTGCCAGCTCACCAGGGGCGGGAGGCACCTACGAGCAGTACTTC. As protein: CASSPGAGGTYEQYF.

The V gene is TRBV14, the J gene TRBJ2-3; D gene ambiguous. The germline V gene encodes CDR1 SGHDN and CDR2 FVKESK. The CDR3 spans 13 residues. The V gene lost 1 base and the J gene lost 2 bases, with 4 bases spanning the gap. The CDR3 loop reads CASSQVYTDTQYF. DNA for the CDR3: TGTGCCAGCAGCCAAGTCTACACAGATACGCAGTATTTT.